This passage covers 11 T cell receptor beta chains from one sample sequenced in a study of T cell responses to AZD1222 COVID-19 vaccine. TCRdb's table, derived via immunoSEQ multiplex PCR, lists solely in-frame clones and lacks some. The data hold tens of thousands of clones, with approximately 80% observed a single time. Source: peripheral blood, taken on day 0 of AZD1222 vaccination. The receptor set was obtained from an adult in good health.

The chain joins TRBV2 to TRBJ1-3; TRBD1 is a possible D gene (5 bases). V lost 2 bases, J lost 2 bases, and 10 bases lay in between. CDR3 length: 15 amino acids. The germline V gene has CDR1 SNHLY and CDR2 FYNNEI. The CDR3 loop reads CASSEYGGAGNTIYF. DNA for the CDR3: TGTGCCAGCAGTGAATACGGGGGTGCTGGAAACACCATATATTTT.

This clone was observed a few times. J is TRBJ2-5 and V is TRBV5-4; D call uncertain. This CDR3 is built from 13 residues. From germline, CDR1 is SGHNT and CDR2 YYREEE (reference sequence). The ends were cut back, 2 bases at V and 2 bases at J, with 7 bases in the middle. Here the CDR3 DNA reads TGTGCCAGCAGCTTCGGGCCGCAAGAGACCCAGTACTTC. It encodes CASSFGPQETQYF.

The V and J genes are TRBV7-2 and TRBJ2-7, with D hard to call. The V and J ends lost 3 bases and 6 bases respectively, with 9 bases between them. The length of the CDR3 is 12 residues. Germline V gives CDR1 SGHTA, CDR2 FQGNSA. In DNA form, the CDR3 reads TGTGCCAGCAGCTTCTTGACTGGCGAGCAGTACTTC. This sequence encodes CASSFLTGEQYF.

The genes are TRBV4-1 and TRBJ1-2; D is ambiguous. The CDR3 extends over 13 amino acids. Germline CDR1 is MGHRA and CDR2 is YSYEKL. V shed 0 bases and J shed 7 bases, with 9 bases lying between them. The CDR3 spells CASSQDPGLGYTF. CDR3 bases: TGCGCCAGCAGCCAAGACCCCGGGCTTGGCTACACCTTC.

This clone was seen only once. This rearrangement joins TRBV14 to TRBJ2-7; a possible D gene is TRBD1 (5 bases). Germline lookup yields CDR1 SGHDN and CDR2 FVKESK. The length of the CDR3 is 14 residues. V lost 4 bases to trimming and J lost 2 bases, with 12 bases between them. DNA of the CDR3: TGTGCCAGCAGCCGGCGCGACAGCCCCTACGAGCAGTACTTC. This codes for CASSRRDSPYEQYF.

The CDR3 DNA reads as TGTGCCAGCAGTTCGTACGGGATGGTCGGGAGCTCCTACAATGAGCAGTTCTTC. This translates into CASSSYGMVGSSYNEQFF. The V and J genes are TRBV28 and TRBJ2-1; D may be TRBD2 (6 bases). Germline CDR1 MDHEN, CDR2 SYDVKM. V was cut by 4 bases and J by 0 bases, with 19 bases left in between. The CDR3 has 18 residues.

The chain carries TRBV5-6 and TRBJ1-2; D remains ambiguous. Trimming stripped 1 base from V and 8 bases from J, with 9 bases between. Per germline, CDR1 SGHDT and CDR2 YYEEEE. The CDR3 is made up of 12 amino acids. CDR3 nucleotides: TGTGCCAGCAGCTTGCAATTGCGGGGCTACACCTTC. It encodes CASSLQLRGYTF.

The gene calls are TRBV6-5 and TRBJ1-3, with D hard to call. This CDR3 comprises 12 residues. Trimming removed 6 bases at V and 2 bases at J, with 5 bases between. CDR1 is MNHEY and CDR2 is SVGAGI in the germline V gene. CDR3 protein: CASRYTGNTIYF. The CDR3 coding sequence is TGTGCCAGCAGGTATACTGGAAACACCATATATTTT.

This clone has only one observation. V gene TRBV7-8 combines with J gene TRBJ2-1; tentatively, D is TRBD1 (5 bases). Per the germline V gene, CDR1 is SGHVS and CDR2 is FQNEAQ. The CDR3 totals 13 residues. Trimming took 4 bases from V and 10 from J, leaving 14 bases between them. The CDR3 sequence: CASSWGPDREQFF. The CDR3 bases are TGTGCCAGCAGCTGGGGCCCAGATCGGGAGCAGTTCTTC.

This rearrangement joins TRBV7-3 to TRBJ2-2, with D uncertain. The V gene's germline CDR1 is SGHTA and CDR2 FQGTGA. V lost 2 bases, J lost 7 bases, and 5 bases lay in between. This CDR3 has 12 amino acids. The CDR3 coding sequence is TGTGCCAGCAGCTTATATGGCGGGGAGCTGTTTTTT. Translated, it gives CASSLYGGELFF.

This CDR3 reads CASSFFGGGTEAFF. Written as DNA, the CDR3 is TGTGCCAGCTCCTTCTTCGGAGGTGGGACTGAAGCTTTCTTT. This chain joins TRBV18 and TRBJ1-1; no clear D. Per the germline V gene, CDR1 is KGHSH and CDR2 is LQKENI. Trimming pared 6 bases from V and 5 bases from J, leaving 16 bases between. The CDR3 sequence is 14 residues long.